Given below is one T cell receptor (beta chain) in context. No antigen is known for it. A much larger clone sits a single nucleotide away, making a read error possible. V lost 3 bases to trimming and J lost 6 bases, with 17 bases between them. There are 14 residues in the CDR3. The germline V gene encodes CDR1 GTSNPN and CDR2 SVGIG (reference sequence). This sample stems from a study of molecular identifiers for immune sequencing clone quantification. Study-level results: Spike-in Jurkat TCR RNA from a single cell reportedly registered among about a million naive cells.

One entry per CDR3 protein, called by TCRdb with MiXCR from the PCR reads. The sample carries 10,000 or so distinct CDR3 sequences, approximately 20% recorded once. Sequencing was carried out using naive CD8+ T cells from blood, with Jurkat cell RNA spiked in. The sample's subset: FACS-sorted CD8+CD4-CCR7+CD45RA+ naive T cells. The chain couples TRBV30 to TRBJ1-2, with TRBD1 as a possible D gene (5 bases). This clonotype was sampled from a human donor in good health. Some libraries in this study had Jurkat cell RNA spiked in. In DNA, the CDR3 is TGTGCCTGGAGGCACGACAGTGCCTTCCATGGCTACACCTTC. This sequence encodes CAWRHDSAFHGYTF.